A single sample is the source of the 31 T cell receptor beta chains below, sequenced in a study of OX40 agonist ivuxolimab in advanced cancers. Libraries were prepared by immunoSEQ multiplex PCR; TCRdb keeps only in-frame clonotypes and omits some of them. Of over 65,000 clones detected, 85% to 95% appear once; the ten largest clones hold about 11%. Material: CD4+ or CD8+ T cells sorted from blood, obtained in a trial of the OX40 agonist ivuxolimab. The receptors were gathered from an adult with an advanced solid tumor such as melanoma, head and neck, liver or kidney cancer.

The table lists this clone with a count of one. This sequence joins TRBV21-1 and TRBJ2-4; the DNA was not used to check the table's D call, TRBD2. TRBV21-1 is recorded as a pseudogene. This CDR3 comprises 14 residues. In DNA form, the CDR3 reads TGTGCCAGCAGCAGATTAAACTCCAAAAACATTCAGTACTTC. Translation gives CASSRLNSKNIQYF.

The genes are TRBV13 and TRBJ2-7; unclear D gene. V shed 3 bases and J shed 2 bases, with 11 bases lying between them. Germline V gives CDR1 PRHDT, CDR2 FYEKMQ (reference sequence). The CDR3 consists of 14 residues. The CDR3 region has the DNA TGTGCCAGCAGCTTGTGGGCAGAGACCTACGAGCAGTACTTC. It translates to CASSLWAETYEQYF. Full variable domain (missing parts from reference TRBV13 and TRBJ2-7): AAGVIQSPRHLIKEKRETATLKCYPIPRHDTVYWYQQGPGQDPQFLISFYEKMQSDKGSIPDRFSAQQFSDYHSELNMSSLELGDSALYFCASSLWAETYEQYFGPGTRLTVT.

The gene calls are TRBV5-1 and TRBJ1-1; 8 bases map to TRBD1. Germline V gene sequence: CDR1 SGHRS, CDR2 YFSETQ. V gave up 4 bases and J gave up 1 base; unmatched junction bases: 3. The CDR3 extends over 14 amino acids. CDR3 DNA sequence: TGCGCCAGCAGCCCACAGGGGGGGAACACTGAAGCTTTCTTT. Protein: CASSPQGGNTEAFF.

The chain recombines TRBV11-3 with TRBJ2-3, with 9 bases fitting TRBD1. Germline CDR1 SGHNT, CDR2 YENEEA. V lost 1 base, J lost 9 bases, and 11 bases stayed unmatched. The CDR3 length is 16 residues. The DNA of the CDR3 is TGTGCCAGCAGCTTAGCCCCGGGACAGGGAGAAGTCACGCAGTATTTT. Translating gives CASSLAPGQGEVTQYF.

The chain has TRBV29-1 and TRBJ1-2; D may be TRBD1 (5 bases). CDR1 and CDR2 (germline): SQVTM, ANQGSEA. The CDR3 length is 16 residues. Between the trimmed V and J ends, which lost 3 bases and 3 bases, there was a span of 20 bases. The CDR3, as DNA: TGCAGCGTTGATGAGCCAGGGAAGGGCCTAGACTATGGCTACACCTTC. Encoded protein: CSVDEPGKGLDYGYTF. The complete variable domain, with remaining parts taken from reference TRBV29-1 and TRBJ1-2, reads SAVISQKPSRDICQRGTSLTIQCQVDSQVTMMFWYRQQPGQSLTLIATANQGSEATYESGFVIDKFPISRPNLTFSTLTVSNMSPEDSSIYLCSVDEPGKGLDYGYTFGSGTRLTVV.

This CDR3 reads CASSDSRSTSGGCETQYF. CDR3 nucleotides: TGTGCCAGCAGCGATAGCCGCTCGACTAGCGGGGGATGTGAGACCCAGTACTTC. The chain has TRBV12-1 and TRBJ2-5; TRBD2 is taken as the D call from the table, unchecked against the DNA. TRBV12-1 constitutes a pseudogene. The CDR3 consists of 18 residues.

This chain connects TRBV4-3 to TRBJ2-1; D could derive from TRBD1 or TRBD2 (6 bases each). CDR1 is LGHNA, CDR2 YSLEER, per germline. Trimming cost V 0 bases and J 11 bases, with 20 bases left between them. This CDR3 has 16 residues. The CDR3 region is CASSQDLGPSGAKQFF. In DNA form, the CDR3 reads TGCGCCAGCAGCCAAGATCTAGGCCCATCGGGGGCCAAGCAGTTCTTC.

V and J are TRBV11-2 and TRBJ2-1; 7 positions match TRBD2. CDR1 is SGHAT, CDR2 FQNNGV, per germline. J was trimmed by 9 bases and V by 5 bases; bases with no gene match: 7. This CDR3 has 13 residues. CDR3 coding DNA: TGTGCCAGCAGCCCCGGACTAGAGGTTGAGCAGTTCTTC. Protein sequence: CASSPGLEVEQFF.

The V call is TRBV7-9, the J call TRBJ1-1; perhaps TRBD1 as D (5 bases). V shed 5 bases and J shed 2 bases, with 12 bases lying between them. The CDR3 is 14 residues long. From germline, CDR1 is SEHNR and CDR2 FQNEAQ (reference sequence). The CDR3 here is CASSQKTDNTEAFF. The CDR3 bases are TGTGCCAGCAGCCAAAAGACAGACAACACTGAAGCTTTCTTT.

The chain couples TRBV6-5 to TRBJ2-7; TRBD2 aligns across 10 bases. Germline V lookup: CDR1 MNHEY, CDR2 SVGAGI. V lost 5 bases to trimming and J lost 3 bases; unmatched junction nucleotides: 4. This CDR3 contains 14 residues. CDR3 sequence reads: CASSDLAGDYEQYF. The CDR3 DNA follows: TGTGCCAGCAGTGACCTAGCGGGGGACTACGAGCAGTACTTC.

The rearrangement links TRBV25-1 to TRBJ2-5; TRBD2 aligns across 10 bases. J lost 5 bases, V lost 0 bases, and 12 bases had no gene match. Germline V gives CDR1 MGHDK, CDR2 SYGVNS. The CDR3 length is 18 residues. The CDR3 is CASSEYPLAGDPGETQYF. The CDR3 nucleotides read TGTGCCAGCAGTGAATATCCTCTAGCGGGGGACCCGGGGGAGACCCAGTACTTC.

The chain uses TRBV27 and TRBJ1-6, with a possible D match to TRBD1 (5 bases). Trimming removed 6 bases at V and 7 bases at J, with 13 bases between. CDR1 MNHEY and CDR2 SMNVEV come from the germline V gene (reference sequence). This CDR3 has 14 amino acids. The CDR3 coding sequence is TGTGCCAGCAGCTTCATAAAGGGGAATTCACCCCTCCACTTT. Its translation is CASSFIKGNSPLHF.

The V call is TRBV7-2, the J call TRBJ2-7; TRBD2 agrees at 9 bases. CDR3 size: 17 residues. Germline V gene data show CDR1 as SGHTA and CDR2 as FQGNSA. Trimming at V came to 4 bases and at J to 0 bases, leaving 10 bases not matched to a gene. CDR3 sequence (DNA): TGTGCCAGCAGCTCAAGGGTAGCGGGGGCAAACTCCTACGAGCAGTACTTC. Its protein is CASSSRVAGANSYEQYF.

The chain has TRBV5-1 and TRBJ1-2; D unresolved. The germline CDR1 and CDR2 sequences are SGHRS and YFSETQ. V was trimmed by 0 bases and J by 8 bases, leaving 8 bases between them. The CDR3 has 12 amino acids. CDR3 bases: TGCGCCAGCAGCTTGGGCGGCGACGGCTACACCTTC. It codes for CASSLGGDGYTF.

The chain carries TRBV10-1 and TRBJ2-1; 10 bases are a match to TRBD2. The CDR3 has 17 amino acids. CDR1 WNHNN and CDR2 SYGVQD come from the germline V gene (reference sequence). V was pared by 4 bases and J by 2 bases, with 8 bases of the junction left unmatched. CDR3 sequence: CASSAGRSGGPYNEQFF. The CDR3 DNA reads TGCGCCAGCAGTGCCGGACGTAGCGGGGGGCCCTACAATGAGCAGTTCTTC.

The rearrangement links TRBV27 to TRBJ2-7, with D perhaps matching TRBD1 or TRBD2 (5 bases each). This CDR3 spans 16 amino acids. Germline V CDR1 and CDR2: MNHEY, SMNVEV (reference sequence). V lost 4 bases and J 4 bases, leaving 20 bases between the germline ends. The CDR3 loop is CASSYQVGEGVYEQYF. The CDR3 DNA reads TGTGCCAGCAGTTATCAAGTGGGGGAAGGGGTTTACGAGCAGTACTTC.

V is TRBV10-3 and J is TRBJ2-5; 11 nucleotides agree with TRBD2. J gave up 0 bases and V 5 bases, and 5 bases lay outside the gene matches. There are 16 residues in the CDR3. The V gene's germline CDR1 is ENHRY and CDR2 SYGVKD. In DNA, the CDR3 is TGTGCCATCAGTATGGGACTAGCGGAGTACCAAGAGACCCAGTACTTC. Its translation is CAISMGLAEYQETQYF.

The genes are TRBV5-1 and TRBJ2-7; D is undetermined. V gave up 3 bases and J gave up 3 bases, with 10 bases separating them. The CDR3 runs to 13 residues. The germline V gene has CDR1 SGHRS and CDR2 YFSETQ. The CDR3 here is CASSWQTDYEQYF. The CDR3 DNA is TGCGCCAGCAGCTGGCAGACGGACTACGAGCAGTACTTC.

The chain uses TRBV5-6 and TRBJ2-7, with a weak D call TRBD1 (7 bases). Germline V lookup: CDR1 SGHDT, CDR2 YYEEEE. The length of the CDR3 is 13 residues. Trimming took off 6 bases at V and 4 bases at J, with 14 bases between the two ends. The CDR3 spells CASTQGGNYEQYF. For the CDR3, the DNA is TGTGCCAGCACTCAGGGGGGAAATTACGAGCAGTACTTC.

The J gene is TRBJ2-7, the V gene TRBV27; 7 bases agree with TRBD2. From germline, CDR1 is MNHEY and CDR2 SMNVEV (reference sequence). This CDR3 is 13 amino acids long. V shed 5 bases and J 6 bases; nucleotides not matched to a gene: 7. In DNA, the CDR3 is TGTGCCAGCAGTCCCGGACTAGTACTCGAGCAGTACTTC. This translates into CASSPGLVLEQYF.

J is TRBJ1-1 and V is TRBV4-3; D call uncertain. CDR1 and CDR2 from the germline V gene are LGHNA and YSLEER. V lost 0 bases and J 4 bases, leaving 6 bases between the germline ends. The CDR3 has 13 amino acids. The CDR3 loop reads CASSQDQTTEAFF. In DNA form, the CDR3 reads TGCGCCAGCAGCCAAGATCAGACCACTGAAGCTTTCTTT.

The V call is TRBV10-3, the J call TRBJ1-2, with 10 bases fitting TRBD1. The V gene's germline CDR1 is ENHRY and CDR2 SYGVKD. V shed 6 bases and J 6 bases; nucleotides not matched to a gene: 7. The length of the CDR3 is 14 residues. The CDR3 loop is CAISSDRGPDGYTF. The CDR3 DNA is TGTGCCATCAGCTCCGACAGGGGGCCGGATGGCTACACCTTC.

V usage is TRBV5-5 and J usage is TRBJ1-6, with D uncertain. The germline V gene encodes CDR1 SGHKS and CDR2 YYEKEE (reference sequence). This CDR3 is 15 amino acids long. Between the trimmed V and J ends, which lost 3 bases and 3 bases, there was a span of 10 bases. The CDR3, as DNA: TGTGCCAGCAGCTCGTGGGAATACTATAATTCACCCCTCCACTTT. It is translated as CASSSWEYYNSPLHF.

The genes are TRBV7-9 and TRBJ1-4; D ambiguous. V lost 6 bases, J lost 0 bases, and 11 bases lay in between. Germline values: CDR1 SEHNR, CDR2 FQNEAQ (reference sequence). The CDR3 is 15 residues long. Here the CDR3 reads CASSFTDPTNEKLFF. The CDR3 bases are TGTGCCAGCAGTTTTACAGACCCAACTAATGAAAAACTGTTTTTT.

The CDR3 sequence is CSVNTGPGTEAFF. CDR3 nucleotides: TGCAGCGTTAATACAGGGCCAGGCACTGAAGCTTTCTTT. This chain links TRBV29-1 with TRBJ1-1; weak D call: TRBD1 (6 bases). CDR1 is SQVTM, CDR2 ANQGSEA, per germline. The length of the CDR3 is 13 residues. Trimming took off 5 bases at V and 4 bases at J, with 14 bases between the two ends.

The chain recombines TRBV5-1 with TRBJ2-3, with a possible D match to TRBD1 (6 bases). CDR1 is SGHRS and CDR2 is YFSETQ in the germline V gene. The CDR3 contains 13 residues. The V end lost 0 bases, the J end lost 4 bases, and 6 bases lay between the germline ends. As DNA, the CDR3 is TGCGCCAGCAGCTTGGACAGGGCAGATACGCAGTATTTT. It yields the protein CASSLDRADTQYF.

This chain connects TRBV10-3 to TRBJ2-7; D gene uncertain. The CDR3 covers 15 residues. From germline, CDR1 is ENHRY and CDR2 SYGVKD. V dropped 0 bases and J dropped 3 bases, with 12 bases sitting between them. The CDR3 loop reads CAISESFQARYEQYF. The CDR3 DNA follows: TGTGCCATCAGTGAGTCTTTCCAGGCCCGCTACGAGCAGTACTTC.

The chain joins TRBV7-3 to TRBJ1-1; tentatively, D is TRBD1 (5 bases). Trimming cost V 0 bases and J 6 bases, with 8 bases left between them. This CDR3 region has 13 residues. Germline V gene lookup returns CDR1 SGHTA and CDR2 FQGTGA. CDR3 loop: CASSLTWGAEAFF. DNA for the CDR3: TGTGCCAGCAGCTTAACGTGGGGCGCTGAAGCTTTCTTT.

The CDR3 loop reads CASSLVVEAFF. CDR3 DNA: TGTGCCAGCAGCTTAGTGGTTGAAGCTTTCTTT. The V and J genes are TRBV7-2 and TRBJ1-1; D is unclear. The CDR3 is made up of 11 amino acids. V lost 1 base and J 7 bases, leaving 4 bases between the germline ends. CDR1 and CDR2 (germline): SGHTA, FQGNSA. Looking up the rest from reference TRBV7-2 and TRBJ1-1 gives the full variable domain: GAGVSQSPSNKVTEKGKDVELRCDPISGHTALYWYRQSLGQGLEFLIYFQGNSAPDKSGLPSDRFSAERTGGSVSTLTIQRTQQEDSAVYLCASSLVVEAFFGQGTRLTVV.

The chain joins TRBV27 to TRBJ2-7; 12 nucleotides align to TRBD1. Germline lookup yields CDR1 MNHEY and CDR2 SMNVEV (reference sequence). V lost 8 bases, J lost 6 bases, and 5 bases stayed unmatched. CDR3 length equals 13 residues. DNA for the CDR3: TGTGCCAGCTGGGGGACAGGGGGCATCGAGCAGTACTTC. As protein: CASWGTGGIEQYF.

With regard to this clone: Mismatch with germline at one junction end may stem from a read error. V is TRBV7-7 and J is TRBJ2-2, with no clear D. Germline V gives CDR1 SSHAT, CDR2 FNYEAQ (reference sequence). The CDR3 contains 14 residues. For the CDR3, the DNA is TGTGCTAGCAGCTTTTCGGGGAACACCGGGGAGCTGTTTTTT. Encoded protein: CASSFSGNTGELFF.